This entry is about one T cell receptor (beta chain). Its specific antigen is unknown. A read error may account for a junction end that differs from germline. The TCRbeta CDR3 regions were amplified in a multiplexed two-step PCR with Vbeta-specific forward primers and Jbeta-specific reverse primers. Through the immunoSEQ service, the TCRbeta libraries were run on an Illumina instrument for sequencing. The original pipeline was this. IMGT annotation was used to assign V, D and J genes, and synthetic CDR3 analogues were used to correct counts for multiplex PCR bias. In the immunoSEQ Analyzer, repertoire clonality was calculated as one minus the normalized Shannon entropy. Clonal expansion was defined by Fisher's exact test with Benjamini-Hochberg false discovery rate control, using two-tailed P<0.01. The immuneACCESS repertoire file appears here via TCRdb, limited to in-frame rearrangements. These files lack a portion of the clones; in checked studies, under half of the deficit traces to unresolved V genes, and the cause of the others is not known. The V and J calls and the clone size are those of that table, but D and trimming were determined from the DNA. This sample gives about 4,200 clones in total; about three fifths of them show up just once. The ten biggest clones cover roughly 18% of the sample.

This entry is derived from a study of regulatory dendritic cells for organ transplantation (dated by TCRdb to between 2016 and 2019). Looking at the study overall: To make regulatory dendritic cells, monocytes were cultured with vitamin D3 on days 0 and 4 and with IL-10 on day 4. Sorted naive and memory CD4+ and CD8+ T cells had their TCRbeta repertoires sequenced both before and after allostimulation with either regulatory or mature dendritic cells. On day 6, LPS was added to the DC cultures to test how the DCs responded to a strong maturation-inducing agent. General findings and caveats noted by the study authors: Among the resting subsets, the most alloreactive TCR clonotypes were found in memory CD8+ T cells. In both subjects, allostimulation led to expansion of memory CD8+ clones, although regulatory dendritic cells appeared to cause more limited expansion than mature dendritic cells did. Only a couple of subjects were sequenced, and considerable between-individual heterogeneity in the alloreactive memory CD8+ T cell pool was noted by the authors. The repertoires of naive CD4+ and CD8+ T cells were highly diverse, while memory cell repertoires were less diverse, with memory CD8+ cells being the most oligoclonal.

Sorted T cell subsets were CFSE-labeled and co-cultured for around five days with allogeneic regulatory or mature dendritic cells at a 1:10 DC:T ratio. FACS was used to sort CD4+ or CD8+ cells into naive T cells (CD45RA+) and memory T cells (CD45RO+). The T cells used for TCR sequencing were obtained from two healthy control subjects. The Qiagen DNeasy Blood & Tissue Kit was used to extract genomic DNA. The CDR3 starts with the cysteine, ends with the phenylalanine, and has 15 residues. Only CDR3 DNA is held: 45 bases, read in frame from base 1. The germline V gene encodes CDR1 MNHNS and CDR2 SASEGT.

In this chain, TRBV6-1 is recombined with TRBJ2-1, with a weak D call of TRBD2 (5 bases match). This sequence was found in a human donor in good health. The material sequenced was memory CD8+ T cells from blood cultured with regulatory dendritic cells. What this sample's cell subset or site label stands for: CD45RO+ memory T cells. The DNA sequence follows: TGTGCCAGCAGCGAAGGCAGCGGCTCCTACAATGAGCAGTTCTTC. Its protein is CASSEGSGSYNEQFF.